These 6 T cell receptor beta chains were all obtained from the same sample, sequenced in a study of blood T cell repertoires in COVID-19. Profiled with immunoSEQ multiplex PCR; TCRdb holds only in-frame clones, not every one. The repertoire holds more than 150,000 clones, with 80% to 90% as singletons. Sequenced input: peripheral blood. Source of these receptors: a woman aged 65 to 85 with COVID-19, enrolled during active disease.

This clone was detected once. V usage is TRBV18 and J usage is TRBJ2-7; 9 nucleotides match TRBD1. J lost 3 bases, V lost 2 bases, and 2 bases had no gene match. This CDR3 has 14 amino acids. Per the germline V gene, CDR1 is KGHSH and CDR2 is LQKENI. The CDR3 nucleotides are TGTGCCAGCTCACCAGGGACAGGGATCTACGAGCAGTACTTC. Amino acid sequence: CASSPGTGIYEQYF. Filled out from reference TRBV18 and TRBJ2-7, the complete variable domain reads NAGVMQNPRHLVRRRGQEARLRCSPMKGHSHVYWYRQLPEEGLKFMVYLQKENIIDESGMPKERFSAEFPKEGPSILRIQQVVRGDSAAYFCASSPGTGIYEQYFGPGTRLTVT.

This rearrangement joins TRBV2 to TRBJ1-2, with D uncertain. Deletions cut 2 bases from V and 4 bases from J, with 5 bases between. Per germline, CDR1 SNHLY and CDR2 FYNNEI. There are 12 residues in the CDR3. The CDR3 region is CASSEIVYGYTF. For the CDR3, the DNA is TGTGCCAGCAGTGAAATAGTCTATGGCTACACCTTC.

This chain uses TRBV13 with TRBJ2-7; 11 bases are shared with TRBD2. V gave up 3 bases and J gave up 0 bases; unmatched junction bases: 10. The CDR3 loop spans 18 amino acids. Germline CDR1 and CDR2: PRHDT and FYEKMQ (reference sequence). The CDR3 is CASSFARASGRPSYEQYF. The CDR3 DNA follows: TGTGCCAGCAGCTTCGCTCGGGCTAGCGGGAGGCCCTCCTACGAGCAGTACTTC. The complete variable domain, with remaining parts taken from reference TRBV13 and TRBJ2-7, reads AAGVIQSPRHLIKEKRETATLKCYPIPRHDTVYWYQQGPGQDPQFLISFYEKMQSDKGSIPDRFSAQQFSDYHSELNMSSLELGDSALYFCASSFARASGRPSYEQYFGPGTRLTVT.

This chain joins TRBV28 and TRBJ1-6; no firm D call. CDR3 length: 13 amino acids. V was shortened by 7 bases and J by 11 bases, with 15 bases between the two germline ends. Germline CDR1 is MDHEN and CDR2 is SYDVKM. The CDR3 loop is CASIERISTPLHF. CDR3 sequence (DNA): TGTGCCAGCATTGAGAGAATCTCAACACCCCTCCACTTT.

V usage is TRBV5-6 and J usage is TRBJ2-3; 11 bases align to TRBD2. CDR1 and CDR2 (germline): SGHDT, YYEEEE. This CDR3 has 16 amino acids. Trimming cost V 4 bases and J 2 bases; bases outside gene matches: 6. As DNA, the CDR3 is TGTGCCAGCAGCCTTCGACTAGCGGGGTACACAGATACGCAGTATTTT. Its protein product is CASSLRLAGYTDTQYF.

The CDR3 is CATSGSTNEKLFF. The DNA of the CDR3 is TGTGCCACCTCAGGGTCTACTAATGAAAAACTGTTTTTT. This chain joins TRBV19 and TRBJ1-4; a weak D match, TRBD1 (5 bases). Germline V gene data show CDR1 as LNHDA and CDR2 as SQIVND (reference sequence). Trimming took off 10 bases at V and 2 bases at J, with 11 bases between the two ends. CDR3 length equals 13 residues.